This T cell receptor (beta chain) was recorded in a study of CD8+CD57+ T cells in acquired aplastic anemia (dated by TCRdb to the late 2010s). Broadly, across the study: A mean of approximately 2.9 ug of DNA, ranging from about 0.2 to 27.4 ug, was extracted from sorted CD4+ and CD8+ cells. A CD8+CD57+ expansion meant a frequency higher than the mean frequency seen in healthy subjects. Overall results and qualifications from the work: CD8+ Simpson's diversity did not differ significantly between patients and healthy controls (P=0.060). Twenty-nine CD8+ CDR3 sequences were shared between patients and controls but appeared highly expressed in patients and within their immunodominant clones.

Profiling of TCR beta VDJ combinations and CDR3 sequences used genomic DNA as the template. TCR repertoire sequencing was run on an Illumina HiSeq 2000. On the authors' methods: Repertoire assessment relied on Simpson's diversity index, CDR3 size and DJ length profiles, and TRBV/TRBJ rearrangement plots. The most abundant DNA sequence in the deep sequencing data was taken as the immunodominant clone. CDR3 amino acid sequences were screened for sharing across subjects and were compared with published repertoires and the VDJdb database. Clones were called with MiXCR by TCRdb after fastp trimmed the public reads at Q25, and only in-frame beta chains were retained. Each CDR3 protein appears once, grouped with its most common genes and DNA. The V and J calls and clone size come from TCRdb's table, not from the authors' own analysis. The sample has roughly 500,000 distinct CDR3 sequences on record, 25% to 40% of them singletons. The ten biggest clones cover about 0.8% of the sample.

The patients picked for sequencing were ones in whom flow cytometry had shown an expansion of CD8+CD57+ cells. All patients had severe acquired aplastic anemia diagnosed by International Study of Aplastic Anemia and Agranulocytosis and Camitta criteria. No therapy had been received by the patients at the time of blood sampling. In the study, sorted CD4+ and CD8+ blood T cells from patients with severe aplastic anemia and from healthy subjects underwent deep sequencing of TCR repertoires. Patients were enrolled in the USA under clinicaltrials.gov protocols 00001620, 01623167, 00001397, 00071045, 00081523 and 00961064. Ficoll-Paque density gradient centrifugation was used to isolate peripheral blood mononuclear cells. Before DNA extraction, CD4+ and CD8+ T cells were sorted with FACS or magnetic beads. In the case of this clonotype: Its antigen is not yet known. No per-base quality is available; no much larger clone lies one base away.

Relative to germline, V is 3 bases shorter and J is 14 bases shorter, with 5 bases between their ends. From the cysteine through the phenylalanine, the CDR3 covers 10 amino acids. Only the CDR3 region is kept as DNA, spanning 30 bases read in frame from base 1. CDR1 and CDR2, looked up from the germline V gene, are SGHVS and FNYEAQ. The sequencing sample was made of sorted CD4+, CD8+, or CD8+CD57+ T cells (not recorded which) from PBMCs. This chain joins TRBV7-6 to TRBJ1-6; no D gene can be assigned with confidence. This sequence was found in a human donor with aplastic anemia. The CDR3 reads CASSFSTLHF. The DNA reads TGTGCCAGCAGCTTTTCTACCCTCCACTTT.